The rows below give T cell receptor beta chains drawn from one sample of a study of T-cell reconstitution after alpha-beta-depleted transplantation in children. In TCRdb, the PCR reads were re-called with MiXCR into one record per CDR3 protein. The data hold 500,000 to 600,000 distinct CDR3 sequences, with 25% to 30% observed a single time. The sample consisted of PBMCs, taken before TCRalphabeta/CD19-depleted stem cell transplant. These receptors all come from a boy younger than two with Wiskott-Aldrich syndrome, due to receive a stem cell transplant. Each CDR3 is given with its conserved first and last residue. D genes are given only for firm matches. Where a row states a size, it is once, few, many or the class of an expanded clone; other rows omit it.

>.|TRBJ2-1|TRBV25-1|.
CARRSEQFF
TGTGCCAGGAGGAGTGAGCAGTTCTTC
>once|TRBJ2-5|TRBV9|.
CASSVEREQGETQYF
TGTGCCAGCAGCGTGGAACGGGAGCAGGGAGAGACCCAGTACTTC
>few|TRBJ1-3|TRBV10-3|TRBD1
CAISDRGRSGNTIYF
TGTGCCATCAGTGACAGGGGGCGATCTGGAAACACCATATATTTT
>few|TRBJ1-2|TRBV5-1|.
CATTIQPGDDGYTF
TGCGCCACCACAATACAGCCCGGGGATGATGGCTACACCTTC
>few|TRBJ2-1|TRBV9|.
CASSVEVYNEQFF
TGTGCCAGCAGCGTAGAGGTTTACAATGAGCAGTTCTTC
>.|TRBJ1-1|TRBV18|.
CASSPSTRIEAFF
TGTGCCAGCTCACCATCGACGAGAATTGAAGCTTTCTTT
>few|TRBJ1-4|TRBV7-6|.
CASSPTRTNEKLFF
TGTGCCAGCAGCCCGACTAGAACTAATGAAAAACTGTTTTTT
>.|TRBJ2-3|TRBV7-3|.
CASSPLAQLRNTQYF
TGTGCCAGCAGCCCTCTTGCTCAATTACGAAATACGCAGTATTTT
>few|TRBJ2-1|TRBV5-1|.
CASGTTLGNEQFF
TGCGCCAGCGGGACCACCCTTGGGAATGAGCAGTTCTTC
>.|TRBJ2-3|TRBV5-1|TRBD2
CASSLPPGLAEKPDTQYF
TGCGCCAGCAGCCTACCCCCCGGACTAGCGGAAAAACCAGATACGCAGTATTTT
>once|TRBJ2-2|TRBV5-1|.
CASSQTGRVGELFF
TGCGCCAGCAGCCAGACAGGAAGGGTCGGGGAGCTGTTTTTT
>.|TRBJ2-2|TRBV11-2|TRBD2
CASSSGGGTGELFF
TGTGCCAGCAGCTCCGGCGGGGGGACCGGGGAGCTGTTTTTT
>.|TRBJ1-5|TRBV12-3/TRBV12-4|.
CASSRKGDGNQPQHF
TGTGCCAGCAGTAGGAAGGGGGACGGCAATCAGCCCCAGCATTTT
>.|TRBJ2-7|TRBV10-3|.
CAISTGPSYEQYF
TGTGCCATCAGCACAGGGCCCTCCTACGAGCAGTACTTC
>.|TRBJ2-1|TRBV12-3/TRBV12-4|.
CASSAFAPIAGVVNEQFF
TGTGCCAGCAGTGCTTTTGCCCCCATTGCAGGGGTCGTCAATGAGCAGTTCTTC
>.|TRBJ1-2|TRBV5-1|.
CASSLVPTSLVTF
TGCGCCAGCAGCTTGGTCCCTACTTCTTTAGTTACCTTC
>.|TRBJ2-7|TRBV19|TRBD2
CASSIKAGFYEQYF
TGTGCCAGTAGTATAAAAGCGGGATTCTACGAGCAGTACTTC
>few|TRBJ2-3|TRBV12-3/TRBV12-4|.
CASSLWDTQYF
TGTGCCAGCAGTTTGTGGGATACGCAGTATTTT
>few|TRBJ2-6|TRBV20-1|.
CSARGPFSGANVLTF
TGCAGTGCTAGAGGGCCATTCTCTGGGGCCAACGTCCTGACTTTC
>.|TRBJ1-1|TRBV19|.
CASSIGDEWGEAFF
TGTGCCAGTAGTATTGGGGACGAATGGGGTGAAGCTTTCTTT
>few|TRBJ1-1|TRBV12-3/TRBV12-4|TRBD1
CASSLTTGGTEAFF
TGTGCCAGCAGTTTAACTACAGGGGGCACTGAAGCTTTCTTT
>.|TRBJ1-2|TRBV7-8|.
CATSLGHSNYGYTF
TGTGCCACCAGCTTGGGACATTCTAACTATGGCTACACCTTC
>.|TRBJ1-5|TRBV12-3/TRBV12-4|TRBD1
CASSWGTGSRNQPQHF
TGTGCCAGCAGTTGGGGGACAGGGTCTCGCAATCAGCCCCAGCATTTT
>.|TRBJ1-3|TRBV6-1|.
CASSPSSGNTIYF
TGTGCCAGCAGCCCTAGCTCTGGAAACACCATATATTTT
>.|TRBJ1-4|TRBV12-3/TRBV12-4|.
CASGQPGEKLFF
TGTGCCAGCGGACAACCGGGCGAAAAACTGTTTTTT
>few|TRBJ1-2|TRBV20-1|.
CSARSIPGTTYGYTF
TGCAGTGCTAGGTCCATCCCGGGTACGACCTATGGCTACACCTTC
>few|TRBJ2-1|TRBV5-1|TRBD2
CASSLVASGRGEQFF
TGCGCCAGCAGCTTGGTTGCTAGCGGGAGAGGCGAGCAGTTCTTC
>.|TRBJ2-7|TRBV3-1|TRBD1
CASSPPGQGLYEQYF
TGTGCCAGCAGCCCACCGGGACAGGGGCTCTACGAGCAGTACTTC
>.|TRBJ2-7|TRBV5-1|TRBD1
CASSAGQAYEQYF
TGCGCCAGCAGCGCCGGACAGGCCTACGAGCAGTACTTC